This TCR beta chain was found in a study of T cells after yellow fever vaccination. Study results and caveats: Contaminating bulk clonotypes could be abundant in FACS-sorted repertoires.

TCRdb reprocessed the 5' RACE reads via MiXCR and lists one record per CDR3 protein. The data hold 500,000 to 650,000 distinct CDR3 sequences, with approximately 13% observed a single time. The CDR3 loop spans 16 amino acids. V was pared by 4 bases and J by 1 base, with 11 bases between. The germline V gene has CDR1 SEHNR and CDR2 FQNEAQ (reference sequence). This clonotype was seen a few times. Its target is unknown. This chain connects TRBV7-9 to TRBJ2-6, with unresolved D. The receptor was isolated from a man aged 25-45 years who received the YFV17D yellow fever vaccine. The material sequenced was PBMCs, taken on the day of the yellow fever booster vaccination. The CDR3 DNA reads TGTGCCAGCAGCTCCTCAAGGGCATCTGGGGCCAACGTCCTGACTTTC. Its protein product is CASSSSRASGANVLTF.